The text below deals with one TCR beta chain. Only in-frame clones appear in the TCRdb table, and some are missing; sequencing was by immunoSEQ multiplex PCR. The table has over 45,000 clones, over 85% seen once. Trimming left V 5 bases short and J 2 bases short, with 13 bases between. The CDR3 is 15 amino acids. From germline, CDR1 is MNHEY and CDR2 SVGAGI. These data are taken from a study of blood T cell repertoires in COVID-19. The clonotype comes from a woman older than 75 with acute or convalescent COVID-19. Sample: peripheral blood. The chain is built from TRBV6-5 and TRBJ1-3; D ambiguous. Written as DNA, the CDR3 is TGTGCCAGCAGTCCCCGAGGGAGGGCTGGAAACACCATATATTTT. As protein: CASSPRGRAGNTIYF.